The TCR beta chain under discussion was sequenced for a study of OX40 agonist ivuxolimab in advanced cancers. Study observations and caveats: CD8+ T cells (on average) carried more expanded clones than CD4+ T cells. Dosing at 0.1 to 3.0 mg/kg was accompanied by clonal expansion of CD4+ and CD8+ blood T cells by week 6.

CDR3 length: 15 amino acids. With 0 bases removed from V and 4 bases from J, the gap between germline ends came to 14 bases. Germline loops: CDR1 SGHTS, CDR2 YDEGEE. Concerning this clone: Its antigen is unknown.

TCRdb's table, derived via immunoSEQ multiplex PCR, lists solely in-frame clones and lacks some. Among 19,000 or so clones, around 67% were seen once, and the ten largest hold roughly 30%. The sequences come from CD4+ or CD8+ T cells sorted from blood, collected in a trial of the OX40 agonist ivuxolimab. V usage is TRBV5-8 and J usage is TRBJ2-7; no clear D. The sequence derives from an adult with an advanced solid tumor such as melanoma, head and neck, liver or kidney cancer. The CDR3, as DNA: TGTGCCAGCAGCTTGGTTACGGAGTCCACTTACGAGCAGTACTTC. Translating it yields CASSLVTESTYEQYF.